This TCR beta chain was profiled in a study of vaccination effects on CD4 cells after COVID-19. Notes on the study in general: Early post-infection timepoints were absent, and convalescent patients were few.

This clone was recorded a few times. Its antigen is still unknown. Viral peptide pool expansion of antigen-specific CD4+ T cells preceded sequencing in the ViraFEST assay. The culture ran for approximately 11 days before CD4+ T cells were isolated. Neither prior SARS-CoV-2 infection nor positive nucleocapsid antibodies were present in the vaccine recipients. Wells of a few million PBMC each were grown with around 10 IU/ml IL-2 and about 9.6 ug/ml peptides. The authors replaced half the medium with IL-2 medium on days 3 and 7. Repertoires were generated with immunoSEQ multiplex PCR, while TCRdb's copy carries only in-frame clones and drops some. The sample consists of tens of thousands of clones, approximately 70% of them appearing once. Trimming removed 3 bases from V and 0 bases from J, with 16 bases in between. The germline V gene encodes CDR1 SGHRS and CDR2 YFSETQ. The CDR3 totals 17 residues.

This receptor was obtained from a human donor who received a COVID-19 vaccine. This chain links TRBV5-1 with TRBJ1-3; a possible D gene is TRBD1 (5 bases). The material was CD4+ T cells from PBMCs cultured with HCoV-OC43 spike peptides, obtained before COVID-19 vaccination. The subset denotes: HCoV-OC43 spike overlapping peptide pool stimulation. This CDR3 is CASSSTAGGSSGNTIYF. Here the CDR3 DNA reads TGCGCCAGCAGCTCAACGGCTGGGGGGAGCTCTGGAAACACCATATATTTT.